This T cell receptor (beta chain) emerged from a study of blood T cell repertoires in COVID-19. Overall study context: Donors in the United States, Italy and Spain gave samples during acute or convalescent COVID-19. PBMCs, B-cell-depleted T cells, or T cells were the source of the cDNA or gDNA that made up the material.

In the source study's methods: The assay estimated nucleated cells by amplifying reference gene primers. Assay used: immunoSEQ multiplex PCR; TCRdb lists only in-frame clones, some missing. V, J and clone size were drawn from that table, and D and trimming were deduced from the DNA. Counted here are some 19,000 clones, 70% to 90% occurring once; the ten biggest clones make up 17%. Trimming took off 1 base at V and 2 bases at J, with 11 bases between the two ends. Germline values: CDR1 SEHNR, CDR2 FQNEAQ (reference sequence). The CDR3 contains 15 residues. This clone was seen a single time. Input material: peripheral blood. The receptor comes from a man between 65 and 79 years old with acute or convalescent COVID-19. This chain joins TRBV7-9 and TRBJ1-1, with unresolved D. CDR3 region: CASSLDGQSNTEAFF. The DNA of the CDR3 is TGTGCCAGCAGCTTAGATGGGCAGTCAAACACTGAAGCTTTCTTT.